This T cell receptor beta chain originates from a study of shared clonotypes between healthy human individuals. Points from the study as a whole: When naive CD4 clonotypes were compared across several donors, around 4.6% were shared.

Per germline, CDR1 SGHTA and CDR2 FQGNSA. The CDR3 has 15 amino acids. V lost 6 bases to trimming and J lost 5 bases; unmatched junction nucleotides: 9. TCRdb's copy holds only in-frame clones and misses some; the assay was immunoSEQ multiplex PCR. The sample records 2,500,000 or so clones, around 90% being singletons. Notes on this clone: What it recognizes is unknown.

This receptor was identified in a man aged 18 to 30 in good health. Some clones in this sample may be carry-over from other donors' samples. Sample: naive CD4+ T cells from PBMCs. The sample's subset: CD45RA+ positively selected. The J gene is TRBJ2-3, the V gene TRBV7-2, with 9 bases matching TRBD2. CDR3 sequence reads: CASSVLAGGGDTQYF. The CDR3 DNA sequence: TGTGCCAGCAGTGTACTAGCGGGTGGAGGAGATACGCAGTATTTT.